This is a list of T cell receptor beta chains from one sample in a study of Graves' ophthalmopathy and Graves' hyperthyroidism. TCRdb ran MiXCR on the multiplex PCR reads and lists one entry per CDR3 protein. The table has about 420,000 distinct CDR3 sequences, around 21% seen once. The sequenced material came from peripheral blood. These receptors were taken from a woman between 18 and 29 years old with stable Graves' hyperthyroidism. The CDR3 runs from the conserved cysteine through the conserved F or W. The size entry is marked missing in some rows and otherwise reads once, few, many or a size class.

V | size | length | CDR3
TRBV6-1 | many | 14 | CASSRTGAVETQYF
TRBV5-5 | many | 14 | CASRRQKMNTEAFF
TRBV12-3/TRBV12-4 | - | 14 | CASSLGGRNYGYSF
TRBV2 | many | 15 | CASSHTGGRSYEQYF
TRBV6-1 | many | 16 | CASSRTGLADSYEQYF
TRBV11-1 | many | 14 | CASSLIAGYTEAFF
TRBV6-5 | - | 14 | CASSYLNLNSPLHF
TRBV6-5 | few | 14 | CASSYRESGETQYF
TRBV4-1 | many | 13 | CASSQEGTYGYTF
TRBV30 | many | 13 | CAWSVGGGYGYTF
TRBV7-2 | many | 15 | CASSVRDSSGNTIYF
TRBV27 | many | 14 | CASSTYPGYHEQYF
TRBV19 | many | 13 | CASSSGPPDEQYF
TRBV20-1 | many | 14 | CSATDRRLNYGYTF
TRBV10-2 | many | 16 | CASSESFGLINQPQHF
TRBV10-3 | many | 15 | CAISSGQVGNQPQHF
TRBV7-2 | many | 15 | CASSAGGPITGELFF
TRBV25-1 | many | 14 | CASSEGAGSYEQYF
TRBV29-1 | many | 13 | CSVEIVKNTEAFF
TRBV7-2 | many | 14 | CASSLGAGPYEQYF
TRBV7-9 | - | 15 | CASSVYGQGDQPQHF
TRBV5-1 | many | 13 | CASSLGALDIQYF
TRBV6-2/TRBV6-3 | once | 14 | CASSPPGPRNTIYF
TRBV5-6 | - | 17 | CASSLSPPGTSTGELFF
TRBV14 | many | 15 | CASSQEHQGYGGYTF
TRBV28 | many | 15 | CASTRGVGGSYEQYF
TRBV27 | few | 16 | CASSLGPGQDWTEAFF
TRBV29-1 | few | 13 | CSASPGLQETQYF
TRBV4-1 | many | 16 | CASSQDRQAGAYEQYF
TRBV20-1 | - | 11 | CSAGSGKAQHF
TRBV24-1 | few | 11 | CATSDLYGYTF
TRBV5-1 | - | 12 | CASTDGGWGYTF
TRBV5-1 | many | 16 | CASSLEGWLGGETQYF
TRBV6-5 | many | 16 | CASSYSMGQFRGTQYF
TRBV12-5 | many | 16 | CASGLNPGQQAFEAFF
TRBV29-1 | - | 14 | CSVVKWDRGYEQYF
TRBV28 | many | 11 | CASLGDLGAFF